The 30 T cell receptor beta chains listed next were all sequenced from one sample in a study of blood T cell repertoires in COVID-19. Sequenced by immunoSEQ multiplex PCR; TCRdb stores in-frame clones only, minus some. The profile covers more than 110,000 clones, with 84% appearing a single time and about 5.8% taken by the ten largest. The sequenced sample consisted of peripheral blood. The receptors originated from a human donor in a cohort sampled during active COVID-19.

J is TRBJ1-2 and V is TRBV7-8, with a possible D match to TRBD1 (5 bases). In germline, CDR1 is SGHVS, CDR2 FQNEAQ. This CDR3 is 15 amino acids long. Trimming pared 0 bases from V and 3 bases from J, leaving 11 bases between. The CDR3 protein is CASSLAAGKDYGYTF. CDR3 DNA sequence: TGTGCCAGCAGCTTAGCGGCAGGGAAGGACTATGGCTACACCTTC.

The chain recombines TRBV7-2 with TRBJ1-1; TRBD1 agrees at 7 bases. Germline V gene sequence: CDR1 SGHTA, CDR2 FQGNSA. Unmatched junction bases numbered 9, after V lost 5 bases and J lost 0 bases. The CDR3 sequence is 16 residues long. DNA for the CDR3: TGTGCCAGCAGCATTCCCCCGGGACAGCTGAACACTGAAGCTTTCTTT. Translation: CASSIPPGQLNTEAFF.

V is TRBV12-3 or TRBV12-4 and J is TRBJ1-1, with a tentative D call TRBD1 (5 bases). The ends were cut back, 6 bases at V and 2 bases at J, with 10 bases in the middle. CDR3 length: 13 residues. CDR3 sequence reads: CASRVGQNTEAFF. The CDR3 nucleotides read TGTGCCAGCAGAGTAGGACAAAACACTGAAGCTTTCTTT.

The genes are TRBV18 and TRBJ1-1; no clear D. In germline, CDR1 is KGHSH, CDR2 LQKENI. CDR3 size: 13 residues. V lost 5 bases and J 3 bases, leaving 10 bases between the germline ends. This chain's CDR3 is CASSGEVHTEAFF. The DNA for the CDR3 is TGTGCCAGCTCAGGGGAGGTGCACACTGAAGCTTTCTTT.

The gene calls are TRBV9 and TRBJ2-1; a possible D gene is TRBD2 (6 bases). This CDR3 comprises 17 residues. CDR1 and CDR2 from the germline V gene are SGDLS and YYNGEE. Deletions cut 3 bases from V and 4 bases from J, with 20 bases between. This chain's CDR3 is CASSARDSQFGYNEQFF. CDR3 nucleotides: TGTGCCAGCAGCGCCCGGGACTCCCAATTCGGTTACAATGAGCAGTTCTTC.

This clone occurred a few times. The chain recombines TRBV30 with TRBJ2-5, with 9 bases matching TRBD2. The CDR3 loop spans 13 amino acids. The J segment lost 7 bases and the V segment lost 2 bases, leaving 5 bases of the junction unmatched. Germline-derived CDR1 and CDR2 are GTSNPN and SVGIG (reference sequence). The CDR3 region has the DNA TGTGCCTGGAGTTTGCTAGCGGGGTCGACCCAGTACTTC. Protein product: CAWSLLAGSTQYF. Together with reference TRBV30 and TRBJ2-5, the CDR3 gives the full variable domain: SQTIHQWPATLVQPVGSPLSLECTVEGTSNPNLYWYRQAAGRGLQLLFYSVGIGQISSEVPQNLSASRPQDRQFILSSKKLLLSDSGFYLCAWSLLAGSTQYFGPGTRLLVL.

The J gene is TRBJ1-3, the V gene TRBV28; TRBD1 agrees at 7 bases. Per germline, CDR1 MDHEN and CDR2 SYDVKM. J gave up 7 bases and V 6 bases, and 9 bases lay outside the gene matches. This CDR3 is 14 amino acids long. The CDR3 here is CASSPGQARNTIYF. The CDR3 DNA sequence: TGTGCCAGCAGCCCCGGACAGGCTCGTAACACCATATATTTT.

The chain joins TRBV4-1 to TRBJ2-7; tentative D call: TRBD1 (5 bases). Germline CDR1 MGHRA, CDR2 YSYEKL. The CDR3 runs to 16 residues. Trimming cost V 2 bases and J 1 base, with 15 bases left between them. The CDR3 DNA follows: TGCGCCAGCAGCCAACCCTACAGGCCGCCATCCTACGAGCAGTACTTC. It specifies CASSQPYRPPSYEQYF.

There are a few counts of this clone. The chain employs TRBV7-2 and TRBJ2-2, with unresolved D. V gave up 2 bases and J gave up 4 bases, with 11 bases separating them. The CDR3 is 15 residues long. CDR1 and CDR2 (germline): SGHTA, FQGNSA. This CDR3 reads CASSLMARGTGELFF. In DNA, the CDR3 is TGTGCCAGCAGCTTAATGGCCCGCGGCACCGGGGAGCTGTTTTTT.

This clone was recorded a few times. The CDR3 sequence: CALLAWDRGHGTQYF. The DNA of the CDR3 is TGTGCTTTACTTGCCTGGGACAGGGGGCATGGTACGCAGTATTTT. This chain connects TRBV30 to TRBJ2-3; 12 nucleotides line up with TRBD1. The germline V gene has CDR1 GTSNPN and CDR2 SVGIG (reference sequence). The CDR3 loop spans 15 amino acids. The entire variable domain, with the rest obtained from reference TRBV30 and TRBJ2-3, is as follows: SQTIHQWPATLVQPVGSPLSLECTVEGTSNPNLYWYRQAAGRGLQLLFYSVGIGQISSEVPQNLSASRPQDRQFILSSKKLLLSDSGFYLCALLAWDRGHGTQYFGPGTRLTVL.

As concerns this clone: At the DNA level, this CDR3 is encoded by other sequences in the same sample as well. This chain connects TRBV9 to TRBJ1-1; D not certain. The CDR3 has 16 amino acids. With 0 bases removed from V and 1 base from J, the gap between germline ends came to 13 bases. Germline values: CDR1 SGDLS, CDR2 YYNGEE. CDR3 nucleotides: TGTGCCAGCAGCGTAGGAGGAGGGCAGAGGAACACTGAAGCTTTCTTT. The encoded protein is CASSVGGGQRNTEAFF.

This chain connects TRBV4-3 to TRBJ1-6, with D hard to call. The CDR3 has 15 amino acids. Trimming took 0 bases from V and 9 from J, leaving 12 bases between them. The germline CDR1 and CDR2 sequences are LGHNA and YSLEER. The CDR3 nucleotides are TGCGCCAGCAGCCAAGATTTGACATTTGGTTCACCCCTCCACTTT. Protein product: CASSQDLTFGSPLHF.

The chain uses TRBV12-3 or TRBV12-4 and TRBJ2-3; D not certain. V was shortened by 2 bases and J by 7 bases, with 7 bases between the two germline ends. The CDR3 loop spans 12 amino acids. In DNA form, the CDR3 reads TGTGCCAGCAGTTTATCGGGTCATACGCAGTATTTT. Translation gives CASSLSGHTQYF.

The chain links TRBV11-2 to TRBJ1-2; maybe TRBD1 (6 bases). This CDR3 is built from 14 residues. V lost 7 bases and J lost 8, with 20 bases in between. The germline gives CDR1 SGHAT, CDR2 FQNNGV. This CDR3 reads CASTRGAGPLGYTF. CDR3 DNA sequence: TGTGCCAGCACCCGGGGGGCAGGGCCTTTGGGCTACACCTTC.

V gene TRBV3-1 (or the pseudogene TRBV3-2) combines with J gene TRBJ1-1, with a tentative D call TRBD1 (6 bases). CDR3 size: 15 residues. Between the trimmed V and J ends, which lost 3 bases and 0 bases, there was a span of 11 bases. Germline CDR1 and CDR2: LGHDT and YNNKEL (reference sequence). The CDR3 loop is CASSQGARMNTEAFF. The CDR3 nucleotides are TGTGCCAGCAGCCAGGGGGCTAGGATGAACACTGAAGCTTTCTTT.

The chain links TRBV7-6 to TRBJ2-6; D call uncertain. Germline V gene data show CDR1 as SGHVS and CDR2 as FNYEAQ. The CDR3 is 17 residues long. The ends were cut back, 3 bases at V and 1 base at J, with 13 bases in the middle. For the CDR3, the DNA is TGTGCCAGCAGCTTTGATTCGGGTCAGTCTGGGGCCAACGTCCTGACTTTC. Protein sequence: CASSFDSGQSGANVLTF. Combining the CDR3 with reference TRBV7-6 and TRBJ2-6 gives the whole variable domain GAGVSQSPRYKVTKRGQDVALRCDPISGHVSLYWYRQALGQGPEFLTYFNYEAQQDKSGLPNDRFSAERPEGSISTLTIQRTEQRDSAMYRCASSFDSGQSGANVLTFGAGSRLTVL.

V is TRBV9 and J is TRBJ2-6; TRBD1 matches at 8 bases. J lost 4 bases, V lost 4 bases, and 7 bases had no gene match. CDR1 is SGDLS, CDR2 YYNGEE, per germline. CDR3 length: 16 residues. In nucleotides, the CDR3 is TGTGCCAGCAGCCTTAGGACAGGGTCCGGGGCCAACGTCCTGACTTTC. Amino acid sequence: CASSLRTGSGANVLTF.

This clone has a handful of counts. The V gene is TRBV7-3, the J gene TRBJ1-2; a weak D match, TRBD1 (6 bases). Germline CDR1 reads SGHTA; CDR2 reads FQGTGA. This CDR3 spans 12 amino acids. V lost 5 bases and J 6 bases, leaving 10 bases between the germline ends. The CDR3, as DNA: TGTGCCAGCAGCCAGGACAGCCATGGCTACACCTTC. It is translated as CASSQDSHGYTF.

This chain connects TRBV19 to TRBJ1-2; TRBD1 aligns across 7 bases. From germline, CDR1 is LNHDA and CDR2 SQIVND (reference sequence). The junction had 6 bases not matched to a gene; V was cut back by 8 bases and J by 0 bases. The CDR3 sequence is 14 residues long. CDR3 sequence (DNA): TGTGCCAGTTCCACAGGGGCTACTAACTATGGCTACACCTTC. Translated: CASSTGATNYGYTF.

V gene TRBV6-5 combines with J gene TRBJ2-7; unclear D gene. Germline CDR1 reads MNHEY; CDR2 reads SVGAGI. The V and J ends lost 2 bases and 0 bases respectively, with 5 bases between them. CDR3 length: 13 residues. The CDR3 DNA reads as TGTGCCAGCAGTTACCGTTCCTCCTACGAGCAGTACTTC. Protein: CASSYRSSYEQYF.

The rearrangement uses TRBV7-2 and TRBJ1-2, with no clear D. The CDR3 loop spans 14 amino acids. Trimming stripped 5 bases from V and 12 bases from J, with 22 bases between. Germline V lookup: CDR1 SGHTA, CDR2 FQGNSA. The CDR3 region has the DNA TGTGCCAGCAGCCCGTCAACGGGTACTCTGGAAAACACCTTC. Encoded protein: CASSPSTGTLENTF.

The chain recombines TRBV29-1 with TRBJ1-2; 9 positions match TRBD1. The CDR3 loop spans 14 amino acids. V lost 6 bases to trimming and J lost 3 bases; unmatched junction nucleotides: 8. The germline V gene has CDR1 SQVTM and CDR2 ANQGSEA. CDR3 coding DNA: TGCAGCGTCTTCGGACAGGGGAATGACTATGGCTACACCTTC. Translating it yields CSVFGQGNDYGYTF.

This clone was counted only a few times. One junction end disagrees with the germline gene, perhaps due to a read error. The chain recombines TRBV6-5 with TRBJ1-2, with TRBD1 as a possible D gene (5 bases). CDR1 is MNHEY, CDR2 SVGAGI, per germline. This CDR3 is built from 16 residues. CDR3 region: CASSNSPGLANYGYTF. CDR3 in DNA: TGTGCCAGCAGTAACTCCCCAGGGTTAGCTAACTATGGCTACACCTTC.

About this clone itself: In this CDR3 the conserved last residue, phenylalanine or tryptophan, is missing, so a read error is likely. The DNA is omitted, as the CDR3 cannot be located on it reliably, and the CDR3 follows TCRdb's listing. The chain joins TRBV24-1 to TRBJ1-6. The CDR3 contains 8 residues when both ends are counted. CDR1 and CDR2 (germline): KGHDR, SFDVKD. CDR3: CAMARAGS.

The chain recombines TRBV11-1 with TRBJ2-7; D not resolved. This CDR3 is built from 13 residues. Trimming cost V 2 bases and J 0 bases, with 5 bases left between them. From germline, CDR1 is SGHAT and CDR2 FQDESV (reference sequence). CDR3 protein: CASSLPSSYEQYF. CDR3 DNA: TGTGCCAGCAGCTTACCCAGCTCCTACGAGCAGTACTTC.

V and J are TRBV5-1 and TRBJ1-1; 8 positions agree with TRBD1. Germline trimming cut 0 bases from V and 2 bases from J; bases unmatched to any gene: 9. The germline V gene encodes CDR1 SGHRS and CDR2 YFSETQ. The CDR3 runs 17 residues. CDR3 nucleotide sequence: TGCGCCAGCAGCTTGGACCCAGGGGGCAGGGTAAACACTGAAGCTTTCTTT. It specifies CASSLDPGGRVNTEAFF.

V and J are TRBV24-1 and TRBJ1-5, with D possibly TRBD1 on 6 matching bases. The CDR3 is 16 amino acids. Looked up from germline, CDR1 is KGHDR and CDR2 is SFDVKD. Deletions cut 2 bases from V and 2 bases from J, with 12 bases between. In DNA, the CDR3 is TGTGCCACCAGTGATTCTGGGACAATAGGCAATCAGCCCCAGCATTTT. This encodes CATSDSGTIGNQPQHF.

The CDR3 DNA sequence: TGCGCCAGCAGCTTGGGATCCGGGTCCTACAATGAGCAGTTCTTC. Protein sequence: CASSLGSGSYNEQFF. V is TRBV5-1 and J is TRBJ2-1, with D unresolved. The CDR3 is 15 residues long. V was pared by 0 bases and J by 1 base, with 8 bases between. CDR1 is SGHRS, CDR2 YFSETQ, per germline. Together with reference TRBV5-1 and TRBJ2-1, the CDR3 gives the full variable domain: KAGVTQTPRYLIKTRGQQVTLSCSPISGHRSVSWYQQTPGQGLQFLFEYFSETQRNKGNFPGRFSGRQFSNSRSEMNVSTLELGDSALYLCASSLGSGSYNEQFFGPGTRLTVL.

The chain carries TRBV7-2 and TRBJ1-1; D is uncertain. Per germline, CDR1 SGHTA and CDR2 FQGNSA. CDR3 length: 13 amino acids. Trimming stripped 3 bases from V and 0 bases from J, with 5 bases between. The DNA for the CDR3 is TGTGCCAGCAGCTTTACGGTGAACACTGAAGCTTTCTTT. Amino acid sequence: CASSFTVNTEAFF.

The chain has TRBV7-2 and TRBJ1-5, with 10 nucleotides matching TRBD1. Germline trimming cut 2 bases from V and 4 bases from J; bases unmatched to any gene: 8. Germline V gene lookup returns CDR1 SGHTA and CDR2 FQGNSA. The CDR3 is 17 amino acids. For the CDR3, the DNA is TGTGCCAGCAGCTTAAGAGGGTCGGGACAGGGGAATCAGCCCCAGCATTTT. Its protein is CASSLRGSGQGNQPQHF.